Described below is a single T cell receptor (beta chain) sequence and its context. The antigen is unknown. The sample originates from a study of CD8 T cells in ankylosing spondylitis. Library preparation for TCR beta used quantitative 5'-RACE with molecular barcodes. TCRdb reprocessed the 5' RACE reads via MiXCR and lists one record per CDR3 protein. Of about 100,000 distinct CDR3 sequences listed, around 24% are singletons. With V trimmed by 5 bases and J by 8 bases, 11 bases remained unmatched. Germline values: CDR1 GTSNPN, CDR2 SVGIG (reference sequence). This CDR3 has 13 residues. Study-wide results and caveats: Seemingly distinctive of ankylosing spondylitis blood was a TCR beta motif formed by eight highly homologous variants. Disease-associated clonotypes exhibited CD8+ identity and were relatively infrequent in peripheral blood.

The source of this sequence is a male donor with ankylosing spondylitis. The chain combines TRBV30 with TRBJ1-2; 7 bases are a match to TRBD1. Sequenced input: synovial fluid, either unsorted or a sorted T cell fraction (not recorded which). The CDR3 DNA sequence: TGTGCCTGGGAGGGGGCAGTAAAGGGCGGCTACACCTTC. Residues: CAWEGAVKGGYTF.